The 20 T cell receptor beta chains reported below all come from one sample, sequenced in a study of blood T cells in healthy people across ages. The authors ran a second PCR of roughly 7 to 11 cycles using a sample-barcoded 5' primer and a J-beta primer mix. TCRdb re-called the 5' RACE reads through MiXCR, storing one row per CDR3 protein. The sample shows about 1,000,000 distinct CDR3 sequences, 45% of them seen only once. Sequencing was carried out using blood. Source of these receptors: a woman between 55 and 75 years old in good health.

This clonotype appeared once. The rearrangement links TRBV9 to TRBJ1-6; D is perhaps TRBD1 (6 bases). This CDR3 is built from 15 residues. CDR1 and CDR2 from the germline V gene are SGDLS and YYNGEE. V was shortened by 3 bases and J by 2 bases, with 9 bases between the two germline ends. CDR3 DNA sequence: TGTGCCAGCAGCGGGGGGCTGACCTATAATTCACCCCTCCACTTT. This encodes CASSGGLTYNSPLHF.

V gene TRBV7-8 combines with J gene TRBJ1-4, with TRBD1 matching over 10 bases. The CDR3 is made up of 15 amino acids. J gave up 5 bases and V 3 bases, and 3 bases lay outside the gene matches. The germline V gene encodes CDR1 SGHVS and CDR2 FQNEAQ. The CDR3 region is CASSLDRGTNEKLFF. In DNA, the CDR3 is TGTGCCAGCAGCTTGGACAGGGGGACAAATGAAAAACTGTTTTTT.

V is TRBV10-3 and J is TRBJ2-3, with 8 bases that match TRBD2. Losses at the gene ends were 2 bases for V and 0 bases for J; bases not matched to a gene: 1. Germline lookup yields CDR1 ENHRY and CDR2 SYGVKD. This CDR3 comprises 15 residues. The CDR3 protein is CAISEVAGSTDTQYF. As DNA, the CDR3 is TGTGCCATCAGTGAGGTAGCGGGAAGCACAGATACGCAGTATTTT.

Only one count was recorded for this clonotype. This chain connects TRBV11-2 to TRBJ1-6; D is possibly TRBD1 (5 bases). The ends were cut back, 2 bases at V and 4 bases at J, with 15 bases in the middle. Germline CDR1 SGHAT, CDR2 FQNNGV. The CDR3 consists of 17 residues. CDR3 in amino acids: CASSLRRDRGYNSPLHF. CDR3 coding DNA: TGTGCCAGCAGCTTACGGAGGGACCGCGGGTATAATTCACCCCTCCACTTT.

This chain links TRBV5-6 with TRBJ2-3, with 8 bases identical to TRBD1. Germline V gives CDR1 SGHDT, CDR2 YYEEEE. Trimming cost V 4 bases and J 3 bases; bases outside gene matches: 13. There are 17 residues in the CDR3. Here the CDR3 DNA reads TGTGCCAGCAGCCAGCTCCCAGGGGGCGTAGGTACAGATACGCAGTATTTT. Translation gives CASSQLPGGVGTDTQYF.

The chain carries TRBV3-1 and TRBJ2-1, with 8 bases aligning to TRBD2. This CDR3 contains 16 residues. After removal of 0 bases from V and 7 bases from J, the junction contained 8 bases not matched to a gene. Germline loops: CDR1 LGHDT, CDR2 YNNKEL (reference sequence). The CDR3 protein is CASSQEREGLGNEQFF. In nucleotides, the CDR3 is TGTGCCAGCAGCCAAGAACGGGAGGGCCTAGGGAATGAGCAGTTCTTC.

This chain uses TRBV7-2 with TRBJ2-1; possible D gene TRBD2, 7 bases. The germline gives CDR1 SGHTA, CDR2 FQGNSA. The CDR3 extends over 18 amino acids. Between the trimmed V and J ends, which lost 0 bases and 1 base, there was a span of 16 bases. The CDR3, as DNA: TGTGCCAGCAGCTTAGCGAGTCGCGGGGGCGGTTCCTACAATGAGCAGTTCTTC. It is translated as CASSLASRGGGSYNEQFF.

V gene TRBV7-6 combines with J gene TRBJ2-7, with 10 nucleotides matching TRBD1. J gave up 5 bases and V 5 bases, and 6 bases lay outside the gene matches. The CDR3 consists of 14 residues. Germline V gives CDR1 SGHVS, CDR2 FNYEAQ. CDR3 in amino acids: CASSLGTGEHEQYF. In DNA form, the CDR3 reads TGTGCCAGCAGCCTGGGGACAGGGGAACACGAGCAGTACTTC.

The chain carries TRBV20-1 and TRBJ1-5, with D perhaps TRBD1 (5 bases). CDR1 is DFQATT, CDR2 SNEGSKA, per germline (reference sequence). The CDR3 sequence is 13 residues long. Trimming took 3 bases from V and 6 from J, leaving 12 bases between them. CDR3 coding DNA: TGCAGTGCTAGTAGCGGGGCTGCTCAGCCCCAGCATTTT. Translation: CSASSGAAQPQHF.

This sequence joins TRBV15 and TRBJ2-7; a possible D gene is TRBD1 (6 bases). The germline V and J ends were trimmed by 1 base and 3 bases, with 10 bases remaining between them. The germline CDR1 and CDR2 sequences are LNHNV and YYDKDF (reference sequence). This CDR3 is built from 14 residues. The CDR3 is CATSRGQEYYEQYF. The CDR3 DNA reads TGTGCCACCAGCAGAGGACAGGAGTACTACGAGCAGTACTTC.

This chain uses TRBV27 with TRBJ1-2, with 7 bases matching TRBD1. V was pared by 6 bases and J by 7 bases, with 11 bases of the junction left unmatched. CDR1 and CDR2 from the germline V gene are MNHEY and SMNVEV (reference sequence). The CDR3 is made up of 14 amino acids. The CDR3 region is CASSRGQGESGYTF. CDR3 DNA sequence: TGTGCCAGCAGCCGAGGGCAGGGGGAGAGTGGCTACACCTTC.

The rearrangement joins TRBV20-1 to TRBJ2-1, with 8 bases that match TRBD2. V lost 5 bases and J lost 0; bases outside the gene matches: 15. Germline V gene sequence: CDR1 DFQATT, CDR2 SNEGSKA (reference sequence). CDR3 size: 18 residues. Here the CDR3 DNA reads TGCAGTGCTTTCCCGGGACTAGTCCCTGGGAGCTCCTACAATGAGCAGTTCTTC. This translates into CSAFPGLVPGSSYNEQFF.

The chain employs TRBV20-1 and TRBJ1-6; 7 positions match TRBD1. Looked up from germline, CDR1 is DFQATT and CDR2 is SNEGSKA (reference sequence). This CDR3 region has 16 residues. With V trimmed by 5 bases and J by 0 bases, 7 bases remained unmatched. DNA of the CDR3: TGCAGTGCTCCGACAGGGCCCAACTCCTATAATTCACCCCTCCACTTT. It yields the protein CSAPTGPNSYNSPLHF.

CDR3 sequence reads: CASNRGQGYGYTF. The CDR3 DNA sequence: TGTGCCAGCAACAGGGGGCAGGGCTATGGCTACACCTTC. This chain connects TRBV28 to TRBJ1-2, with 9 bases matching TRBD1. The ends lost 7 bases at V and 4 bases at J; junction bases unmatched: 4. In germline, CDR1 is MDHEN, CDR2 SYDVKM. The CDR3 runs to 13 residues.

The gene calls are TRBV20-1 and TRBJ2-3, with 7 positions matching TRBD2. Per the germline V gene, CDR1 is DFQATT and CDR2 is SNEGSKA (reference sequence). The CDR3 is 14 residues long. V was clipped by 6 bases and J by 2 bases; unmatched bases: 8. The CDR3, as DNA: TGCAGTGCGTATCCTCTAGCGGTCACAGATACGCAGTATTTT. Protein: CSAYPLAVTDTQYF.

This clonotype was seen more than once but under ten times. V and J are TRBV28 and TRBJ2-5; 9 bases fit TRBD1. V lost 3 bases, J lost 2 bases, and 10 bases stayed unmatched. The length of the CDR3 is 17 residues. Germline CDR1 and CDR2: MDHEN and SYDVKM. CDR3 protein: CASSFGDRVWGQETQYF. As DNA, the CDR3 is TGTGCCAGCAGTTTCGGGGACAGGGTATGGGGACAAGAGACCCAGTACTTC.

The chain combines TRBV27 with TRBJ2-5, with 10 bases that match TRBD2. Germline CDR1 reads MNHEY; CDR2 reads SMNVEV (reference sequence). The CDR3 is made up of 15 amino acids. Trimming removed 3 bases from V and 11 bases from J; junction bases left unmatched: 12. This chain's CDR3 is CASSLTSGPLNEQYF. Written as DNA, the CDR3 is TGTGCCAGCAGTTTGACTAGCGGGCCCCTCAATGAGCAGTACTTC.

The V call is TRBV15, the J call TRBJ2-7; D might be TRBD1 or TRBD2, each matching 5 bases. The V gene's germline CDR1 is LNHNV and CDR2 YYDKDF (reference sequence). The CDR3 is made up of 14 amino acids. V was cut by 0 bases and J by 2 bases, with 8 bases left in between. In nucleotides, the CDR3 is TGTGCCACCAGCAGAGAGATGGGACCCTACGAGCAGTACTTC. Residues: CATSREMGPYEQYF.

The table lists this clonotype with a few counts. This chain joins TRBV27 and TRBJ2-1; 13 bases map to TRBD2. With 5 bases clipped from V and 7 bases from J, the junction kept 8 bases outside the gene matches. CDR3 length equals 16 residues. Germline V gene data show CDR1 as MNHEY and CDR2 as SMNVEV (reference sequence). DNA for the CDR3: TGTGCCAGCAGTATCTTGACTAGCGGGAGGATGAATGAGCAGTTCTTC. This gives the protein CASSILTSGRMNEQFF.

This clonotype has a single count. Here the CDR3 DNA reads TGTGCCAGCAGCTCCGAGAATGAGCAGTTCTTC. Its translation is CASSSENEQFF. This chain joins TRBV7-6 and TRBJ2-1; D not resolved. The V end lost 4 bases, the J end lost 7 bases, and 5 bases lay between the germline ends. The CDR3 consists of 11 residues. Germline V CDR1 and CDR2: SGHVS, FNYEAQ.